These T cell receptor beta chains were read from a single sample in a study of blood T cell repertoires in COVID-19. Generated by immunoSEQ multiplex PCR, the TCRdb table keeps only in-frame clones and is missing some. Of hundreds of thousands of clones in the sample, 89% were seen once. The specimen sequenced was peripheral blood. These receptors came from a man aged 55 to 70 who had recovered from COVID-19. The conserved cysteine and the conserved F or W are not part of the CDR3 here. The order of the fields is V gene, J gene, CDR3 protein.

v_gene: TRBV6-5
j_gene: TRBJ2-7
CDR3aa: ASKRTSWYEQY

v_gene: TRBV18
j_gene: TRBJ1-6
CDR3aa: ASSPVDRGYNSPLH

v_gene: TRBV6-6
j_gene: TRBJ1-3
CDR3aa: ASSTSTGASGNTIY

v_gene: TRBV5-5
j_gene: TRBJ2-3
CDR3aa: ASSLGTSTDTQY

v_gene: TRBV9
j_gene: TRBJ2-1
CDR3aa: ASSETSGRINEQF

v_gene: TRBV21-1
j_gene: TRBJ1-1
CDR3aa: ASSAAGGQALNTEAF

v_gene: TRBV5-4
j_gene: TRBJ2-3
CDR3aa: ASSPYKDTQY

v_gene: TRBV3-1/TRBV3-2
j_gene: TRBJ2-3
CDR3aa: ASSQGTSGYTDTQY

v_gene: TRBV4-1
j_gene: TRBJ2-2
CDR3aa: ASSQAGGGDAGELF

v_gene: TRBV12-3/TRBV12-4
j_gene: TRBJ1-4
CDR3aa: ASRGTEKLF

v_gene: TRBV5-4
j_gene: TRBJ2-3
CDR3aa: ASLVRGGTDTQY

v_gene: TRBV5-1
j_gene: TRBJ2-5
CDR3aa: ASSLGGSQGETQY

v_gene: TRBV28
j_gene: TRBJ1-3
CDR3aa: ASSSGQSSSGNTIY

v_gene: TRBV5-1
j_gene: TRBJ2-5
CDR3aa: ASSLANTGGWETQY

v_gene: TRBV11-1
j_gene: TRBJ2-3
CDR3aa: ASSFYGATDTQY

v_gene: TRBV4-1
j_gene: TRBJ1-4
CDR3aa: ANRGGSGNEKLF

v_gene: TRBV9
j_gene: TRBJ2-3
CDR3aa: ASNPAGRTDTQY

v_gene: TRBV11-2
j_gene: TRBJ2-2
CDR3aa: ASSNEGNTGELF

v_gene: TRBV20-1
j_gene: TRBJ2-1
CDR3aa: SAASNEQF

v_gene: TRBV7-3
j_gene: TRBJ2-5
CDR3aa: ASSLAGERETQY

v_gene: TRBV10-3
j_gene: TRBJ1-4
CDR3aa: AAGTGVDEKLF

v_gene: TRBV6-5
j_gene: TRBJ2-3
CDR3aa: ASSYSDRASTDTQY

v_gene: TRBV7-2
j_gene: TRBJ2-2
CDR3aa: ASNRVTGELF

v_gene: TRBV7-9
j_gene: TRBJ2-3
CDR3aa: ASSLAGASTDTQY

v_gene: TRBV28
j_gene: TRBJ2-7
CDR3aa: ASSPTGKLAEQY

v_gene: TRBV5-1
j_gene: TRBJ2-3
CDR3aa: ASSLDTRTDTQY

v_gene: TRBV23-1
j_gene: TRBJ2-7
CDR3aa: ASSHQGGYEQY

v_gene: TRBV2
j_gene: TRBJ2-2
CDR3aa: ASGQGTNGELF

v_gene: TRBV5-1
j_gene: TRBJ2-1
CDR3aa: ASSQVPSSYNEQF

v_gene: TRBV30
j_gene: TRBJ2-5
CDR3aa: ARGRSGETQY

v_gene: TRBV5-4
j_gene: TRBJ2-5
CDR3aa: ASSLAGGQETQY

v_gene: TRBV5-1
j_gene: TRBJ1-6
CDR3aa: ASSIGLTDSPLH

v_gene: TRBV9
j_gene: TRBJ1-1
CDR3aa: ASSARGGTEPNTEAF

v_gene: TRBV2
j_gene: TRBJ2-5
CDR3aa: ASSLSKETQY

v_gene: TRBV5-1
j_gene: TRBJ2-3
CDR3aa: ASSLITSATSTDTQY

v_gene: TRBV2
j_gene: TRBJ2-7
CDR3aa: ASSEVFQGAEQY

v_gene: TRBV7-3
j_gene: TRBJ2-3
CDR3aa: ASSPGPREVDTQY

v_gene: TRBV25-1
j_gene: TRBJ2-1
CDR3aa: ASSEYSNEQF

v_gene: TRBV12-5
j_gene: TRBJ1-2
CDR3aa: ASGKQQGTYGYT

v_gene: TRBV19
j_gene: TRBJ1-3
CDR3aa: ASSIDRASSGNTIY

v_gene: TRBV20-1
j_gene: TRBJ2-7
CDR3aa: SASIRGVREQY

v_gene: TRBV23-1
j_gene: TRBJ2-7
CDR3aa: ASSQSRDRGPYEQY

v_gene: TRBV11-3
j_gene: TRBJ1-1
CDR3aa: ASSSGGEAF

v_gene: TRBV24-1
j_gene: TRBJ2-1
CDR3aa: ATSDLGGFSSNEQF

v_gene: TRBV2
j_gene: TRBJ2-5
CDR3aa: AITPDLVETQY

v_gene: TRBV28
j_gene: TRBJ1-6
CDR3aa: ASSGTGRGSPLH